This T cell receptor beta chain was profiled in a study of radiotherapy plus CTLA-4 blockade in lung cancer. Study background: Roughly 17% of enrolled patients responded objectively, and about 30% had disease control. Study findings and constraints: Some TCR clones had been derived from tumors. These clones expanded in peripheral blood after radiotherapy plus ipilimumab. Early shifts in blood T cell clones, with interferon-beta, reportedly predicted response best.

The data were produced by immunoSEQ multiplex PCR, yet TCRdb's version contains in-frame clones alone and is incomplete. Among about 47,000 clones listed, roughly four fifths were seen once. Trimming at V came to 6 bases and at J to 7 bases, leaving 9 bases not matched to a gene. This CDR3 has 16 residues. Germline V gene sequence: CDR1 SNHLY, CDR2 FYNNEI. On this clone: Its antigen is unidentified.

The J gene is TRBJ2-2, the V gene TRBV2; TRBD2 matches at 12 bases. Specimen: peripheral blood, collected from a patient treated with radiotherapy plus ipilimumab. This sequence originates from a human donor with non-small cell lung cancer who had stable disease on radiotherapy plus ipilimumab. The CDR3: CASRGGLAGRIGELFF. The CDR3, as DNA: TGTGCCAGCAGGGGTGGACTAGCGGGGAGGATCGGGGAGCTGTTTTTT.